The clone carrying this T cell receptor (beta chain) was detected a few times. Its antigen is unknown. This sample was included in a study of yellow fever vaccine responses in identical twins. General study findings and limits: As reported, the vaccine T cell response of twins seemed partly convergent and partly personalized.

Trimming stripped 5 bases from V and 6 bases from J, with 8 bases between. In germline, CDR1 is SNHLY, CDR2 FYNNEI. CDR3 size: 12 residues. TCRdb reanalysed the RT-PCR reads using MiXCR and keeps one entry per CDR3 protein. This sample has about 3,600 distinct CDR3 sequences; almost 75% occur once, and the top ten carry roughly 7.1%. Sequenced here: T cells from blood (PBMCs), unsorted or a sorted subset (not recorded which), sampled before or after yellow fever vaccination (not recorded which). This receptor was obtained from a woman younger than 35 who received the yellow fever vaccine. The chain couples TRBV2 to TRBJ2-1; D unclear. Written as DNA, the CDR3 is TGTGCCAGCAGTCGAGATCCCAATGAGCAGTTCTTC. This codes for CASSRDPNEQFF.